The 2 T cell receptor beta chains given below trace back to one sample, sequenced in a study of blood T cells in healthy people across ages. The second PCR ran roughly 7 to 11 cycles with a sample-barcoded 5' primer and J-beta primers. TCRdb re-called the 5' RACE reads through MiXCR, storing one row per CDR3 protein. The repertoire holds over 450,000 distinct CDR3 sequences, less than 25% seen once, with 7.5% to 9% in the top ten. The same sample was also used in a study of T cells of mothers and their children.

Material for sequencing was blood. The receptors come from a boy between 10 and 17 years old in good health.

The table lists this clonotype with many counts. The chain joins TRBV29-1 to TRBJ1-1; weak D call: TRBD1 (5 bases). This CDR3 spans 13 amino acids. V gave up 3 bases and J gave up 1 base, with 9 bases separating them. Germline V CDR1 and CDR2: SQVTM, ANQGSEA. CDR3 residues: CSVDWGPNTEAFF. The DNA of the CDR3 is TGCAGCGTTGATTGGGGACCGAACACTGAAGCTTTCTTT.

The rearrangement links TRBV5-5 to TRBJ1-2; 12 bases agree with TRBD1. Germline V CDR1 and CDR2: SGHKS, YYEKEE (reference sequence). This CDR3 spans 15 amino acids. V lost 4 bases, J lost 2 bases, and 3 bases stayed unmatched. The CDR3 sequence is CASSGTGGRNYGYTF. The CDR3 DNA reads as TGTGCCAGCAGCGGGACAGGGGGCCGGAACTATGGCTACACCTTC.